This TCR beta chain is from a study of T cells in Graves' hyperthyroidism and ophthalmopathy. Study as a whole: Prior to any treatment, at the point of initial diagnosis, peripheral blood was collected. Study-level findings and limits: Stable hyperthyroidism was separated from ophthalmopathy by a model based on 13 V-J features.

Turning to this clonotype: Its antigen remains unidentified.

Patients aged 18 to 65 had newly diagnosed hyperthyroidism lasting under 2 months. Researchers barred patients who had uncontrolled infection, other autoimmune disease, pregnancy or lactation. RNA transcripts served as the template for amplifying TCR beta CDR3 regions. TCR CDR3 regions were first amplified by RT-PCR with HTBI primers. In TCRdb, the multiplex PCR reads were re-called with MiXCR into one record per CDR3 protein. The sample lists more than 300,000 distinct CDR3 sequences; around 14% were seen once. The CDR3 sequence is 13 residues long. Germline CDR1 is MNHNS and CDR2 is SASEGT. Between the trimmed V and J ends, which lost 2 bases and 7 bases, there was a span of 8 bases.

The chain carries TRBV6-1 and TRBJ1-4; D ambiguous. The sequencing input was blood. The sequence was obtained from a woman aged 25-40 years with Graves' hyperthyroidism. The CDR3: CASSESDLEKLFF. In nucleotides, the CDR3 is TGTGCCAGCAGTGAATCCGATCTTGAAAAACTGTTTTTT.